The 8 T cell receptor beta chains presented below share a single source sample, sequenced in a study of T cells expressing NK-cell markers. From its re-call of the 5' RACE reads, TCRdb lists each CDR3 protein once, without DNA. Recorded for this sample: hundreds of thousands of distinct CDR3 sequences. Specimen: blood T cells: a sorted CD56 or NKG2C T cell subset, CD4+ or CD8+ T cells, or bulk PBMC T cells (not recorded which). Receptors originate from a man aged 18 to 35 in good health.

The chain has TRBV12-3 or TRBV12-4 and TRBJ2-5; lacking DNA, the TRBD2 call made by TCRdb goes unchecked. This CDR3 is 15 amino acids long. CDR3 residues: CASSPGGLGGETQYF.

V and J are TRBV7-2 and TRBJ2-1; TCRdb proposes TRBD2, but this gene call is untestable without DNA. Germline V gene sequence: CDR1 SGHTA, CDR2 FQGNSA. The CDR3 runs 20 residues. The CDR3 is CASSLKTSGRATSSYNEQFF.

J is TRBJ1-4 and V is TRBV12-3 or TRBV12-4; TCRdb designates TRBD1, a call that cannot be tested without DNA. The CDR3 spans 14 residues. The CDR3 spells CASSPSGTAEKLFF.

The gene calls are TRBV6-4 and TRBJ2-2; TCRdb's assignment of TRBD2 cannot be checked, as there is no DNA. Per the germline V gene, CDR1 is MRHNA and CDR2 is SNTAGT. The CDR3 is 15 residues long. The chain's CDR3 is CASSTREGLTGELFF.

The chain joins TRBV15 to TRBJ2-3; with no DNA, the TCRdb D assignment of TRBD1 cannot be verified. There are 14 residues in the CDR3. CDR1 is LNHNV and CDR2 is YYDKDF in the germline V gene (reference sequence). The CDR3 sequence is CATARDRVADTQYF.

The gene calls are TRBV20-1 and TRBJ2-7; TCRdb's D gene call, TRBD1, goes unchecked for lack of DNA. The germline V gene encodes CDR1 DFQATT and CDR2 SNEGSKA (reference sequence). This CDR3 has 14 residues. The CDR3 spells CSASRFGISYEQYF.

The genes are TRBV7-9 and TRBJ2-2; checking the TCRdb D call of TRBD2 is not possible without DNA. Per the germline V gene, CDR1 is SEHNR and CDR2 is FQNEAQ (reference sequence). This CDR3 is built from 16 residues. The CDR3 loop reads CAIRTSGDPNTGELFF.

The rearrangement uses TRBV12-3 or TRBV12-4 and TRBJ1-2; with no DNA, the TCRdb D assignment of TRBD1 cannot be verified. There are 17 residues in the CDR3. CDR3 residues: CASSFSSGHGASYGYTF.